A selection of T cell receptor beta chains follows, all from one sample in a study of STAT5B mutations in CD4+ large granular lymphocyte leukemia. Data came from immunoSEQ multiplex PCR; TCRdb stores just in-frame clones and leaves some out. Of 30,000 to 40,000 clones in the sample, roughly 87% were seen once. Sequencing used CD4+ T cells from blood buffy coats. Receptors were obtained from a human donor in good health. Both conserved end residues are part of each CDR3. Where a row states a size, it is once, few, many or the class of an expanded clone; other rows omit it.

CDR3: CASSLQGTSGRDTQYF
size: .
J: TRBJ2-3
V: TRBV7-2

CDR3: CASADSTDTQYF
size: .
J: TRBJ2-3
V: TRBV6-5

CDR3: CASMQGGGLGETQYF
size: .
J: TRBJ2-5
V: TRBV7-2

CDR3: CASSLAGAYNEQFF
size: .
J: TRBJ2-1
V: TRBV2

CDR3: CASSQEVSNEQFF
size: .
J: TRBJ2-1
V: TRBV4-3

CDR3: CASSLGPRGSAYNEQFF
size: .
J: TRBJ2-1
V: TRBV7-9

CDR3: CASSSTQGVFSGANVLTF
size: .
J: TRBJ2-6
V: TRBV5-1

CDR3: CASSHPLGGDEQFF
size: .
J: TRBJ2-1
V: TRBV4-1

CDR3: CASRPTGAYGEAFF
size: .
J: TRBJ1-1
V: TRBV6-5

CDR3: CASSQRTSSYEQYF
size: .
J: TRBJ2-7
V: TRBV7-8

CDR3: CASSRFGLAGESSTGNEQFF
size: .
J: TRBJ2-1
V: TRBV19

CDR3: CASSTPPGTSGRAMDIQYF
size: once
J: TRBJ2-4
V: TRBV21-1

CDR3: CASSQDGYGYTF
size: .
J: TRBJ1-2
V: TRBV4-3

CDR3: CASSQTGTITEAFF
size: .
J: TRBJ1-1
V: TRBV27

CDR3: CASSTSGRGDNEQFF
size: .
J: TRBJ2-1
V: TRBV6-5

CDR3: CASRRTGAYNEQFF
size: .
J: TRBJ2-1
V: TRBV28

CDR3: CASRRQGVVDEQFF
size: .
J: TRBJ2-1
V: TRBV19

CDR3: CAISAERPGGELFF
size: .
J: TRBJ2-2
V: TRBV10-3

CDR3: CASSDGLVFRPAGNTIYF
size: .
J: TRBJ1-3
V: TRBV6-4

CDR3: CASSLFQGAEAFF
size: .
J: TRBJ1-1
V: TRBV28

CDR3: CASSVGTSGPYEQYF
size: .
J: TRBJ2-7
V: TRBV7-7

CDR3: CASSLAHRAPYQPQHF
size: .
J: TRBJ1-5
V: TRBV7-8

CDR3: CASSYGTSGPLKQFF
size: .
J: TRBJ2-1
V: TRBV27

CDR3: CASSSTPGLAGTDTQYF
size: .
J: TRBJ2-3
V: TRBV27

CDR3: CASSHRDRVENSPLHF
size: .
J: TRBJ1-6
V: TRBV7-8

CDR3: CASSVGMRGVDEQYF
size: .
J: TRBJ2-7
V: TRBV9

CDR3: CASSLDSLETQYF
size: .
J: TRBJ2-5
V: TRBV5-1

CDR3: CASSQERLAGAASGANVLTF
size: .
J: TRBJ2-6
V: TRBV4-3

CDR3: CASSLLGGKETQYF
size: .
J: TRBJ2-5
V: TRBV7-9

CDR3: CSVEPLRSNEKLFF
size: .
J: TRBJ1-4
V: TRBV29-1

CDR3: CASSFLAGGYTF
size: .
J: TRBJ1-2
V: TRBV7-8

CDR3: CASSLIAGASTDTQYF
size: .
J: TRBJ2-3
V: TRBV6-6

CDR3: CASSLKTGNEKLFF
size: few
J: TRBJ1-4
V: TRBV7-2

CDR3: CASSLATTDTQYF
size: .
J: TRBJ2-3
V: TRBV7-2

CDR3: CASSPLLLADNEQFF
size: .
J: TRBJ2-1
V: TRBV6-1

CDR3: CASSVRTSRNEQFF
size: .
J: TRBJ2-1
V: TRBV7-8

CDR3: CASSLTEGNSYEQYF
size: .
J: TRBJ2-7
V: TRBV6-1

CDR3: CASSSEDGTEAFF
size: .
J: TRBJ1-1
V: TRBV11-3

CDR3: CASSPPSPLRQGGSYEQYF
size: few
J: TRBJ2-7
V: TRBV18

CDR3: CASSGRPTNEKLFF
size: .
J: TRBJ1-4
V: TRBV6-5

CDR3: CASSPLETQYF
size: .
J: TRBJ2-5
V: TRBV7-2

CDR3: CASSFTQGANTF
size: .
J: TRBJ1-2
V: TRBV5-4

CDR3: CASSSDQDLGRDTQYF
size: .
J: TRBJ2-3
V: TRBV5-4

CDR3: CASSQAPGHRIVTF
size: .
J: TRBJ1-2
V: TRBV4-2

CDR3: CASSVGWGGGPEEQFF
size: once
J: TRBJ2-1
V: TRBV9

CDR3: CSVERDGVYGYTF
size: .
J: TRBJ1-2
V: TRBV29-1

CDR3: CATSRDPRPSGYPYNEQFF
size: .
J: TRBJ2-1
V: TRBV15

CDR3: CASSLIGLANTGELFF
size: .
J: TRBJ2-2
V: TRBV27

CDR3: CASSPVHPEGSGELFF
size: .
J: TRBJ2-2
V: TRBV18

CDR3: CASRIQSGYTF
size: .
J: TRBJ1-2
V: TRBV6-5

CDR3: CASSPVGETQYF
size: .
J: TRBJ2-5
V: TRBV6-1

CDR3: CASSYSGLAGGGWYF
size: .
J: TRBJ2-7
V: TRBV6-5

CDR3: CASSLDGQGSYEQYF
size: .
J: TRBJ2-7
V: TRBV5-1

CDR3: CSVAPSVLSYNEQFF
size: .
J: TRBJ2-1
V: TRBV29-1

CDR3: CASSPYREWANVLTF
size: once
J: TRBJ2-6
V: TRBV5-6

CDR3: CASSNHEGNEQYF
size: once
J: .
V: TRBV11-2